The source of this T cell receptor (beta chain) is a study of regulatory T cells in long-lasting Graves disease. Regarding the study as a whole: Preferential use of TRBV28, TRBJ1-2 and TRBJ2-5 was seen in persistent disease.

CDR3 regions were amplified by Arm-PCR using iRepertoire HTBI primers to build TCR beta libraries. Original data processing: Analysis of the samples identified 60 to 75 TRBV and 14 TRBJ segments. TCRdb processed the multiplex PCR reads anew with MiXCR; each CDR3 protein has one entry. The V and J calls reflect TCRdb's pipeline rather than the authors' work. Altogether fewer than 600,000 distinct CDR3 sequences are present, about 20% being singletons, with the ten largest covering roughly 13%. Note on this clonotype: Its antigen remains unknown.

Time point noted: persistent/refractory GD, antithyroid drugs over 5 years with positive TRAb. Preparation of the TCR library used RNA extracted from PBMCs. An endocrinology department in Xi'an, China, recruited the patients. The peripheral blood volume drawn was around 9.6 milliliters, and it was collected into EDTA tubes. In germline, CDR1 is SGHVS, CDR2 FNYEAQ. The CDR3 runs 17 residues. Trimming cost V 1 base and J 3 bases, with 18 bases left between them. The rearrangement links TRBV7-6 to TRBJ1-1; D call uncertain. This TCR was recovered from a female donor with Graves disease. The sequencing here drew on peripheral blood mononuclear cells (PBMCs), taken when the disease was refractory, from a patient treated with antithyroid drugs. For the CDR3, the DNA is TGTGCCAGCAGCTTAGTGGATGTGTGGATTATCTACACTGAAGCTTTCTTT. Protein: CASSLVDVWIIYTEAFF.